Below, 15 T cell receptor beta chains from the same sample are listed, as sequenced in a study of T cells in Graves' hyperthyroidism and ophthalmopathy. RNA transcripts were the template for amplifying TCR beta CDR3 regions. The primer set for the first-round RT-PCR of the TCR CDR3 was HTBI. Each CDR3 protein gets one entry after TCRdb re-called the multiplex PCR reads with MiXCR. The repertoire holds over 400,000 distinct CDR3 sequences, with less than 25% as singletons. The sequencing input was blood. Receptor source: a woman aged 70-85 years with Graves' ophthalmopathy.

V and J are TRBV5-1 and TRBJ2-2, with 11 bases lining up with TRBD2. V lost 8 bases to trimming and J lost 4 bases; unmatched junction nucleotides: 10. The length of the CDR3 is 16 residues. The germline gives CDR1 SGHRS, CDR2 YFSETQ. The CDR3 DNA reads TGCGCCAGTTCGGGGCTAGCGGGAGGCGGCACCGGGGAGCTGTTTTTT. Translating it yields CASSGLAGGGTGELFF.

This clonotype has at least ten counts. The CDR3: CASSPTGGTDTQYF. CDR3 coding DNA: TGTGCCAGCTCACCGACCGGGGGCACAGATACGCAGTATTTT. The chain uses TRBV18 and TRBJ2-3; tentative D call: TRBD2 (5 bases). The CDR3 has 14 residues. V was shortened by 3 bases and J by 1 base, with 8 bases between the two germline ends. Looked up from germline, CDR1 is KGHSH and CDR2 is LQKENI.

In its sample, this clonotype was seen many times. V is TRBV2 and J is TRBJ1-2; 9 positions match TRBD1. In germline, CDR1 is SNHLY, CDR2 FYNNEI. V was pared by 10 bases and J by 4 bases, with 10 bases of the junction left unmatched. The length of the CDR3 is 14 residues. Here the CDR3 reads CAIPTGGVGYGYTF. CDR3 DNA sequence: TGTGCCATACCGACAGGGGGAGTTGGCTATGGCTACACCTTC. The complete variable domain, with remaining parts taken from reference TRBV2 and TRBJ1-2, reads EPEVTQTPSHQVTQMGQEVILRCVPISNHLYFYWYRQILGQKVEFLVSFYNNEISEKSEIFDDQFSVERPDGSNFTLKIRSTKLEDSAMYFCAIPTGGVGYGYTFGSGTRLTVV.

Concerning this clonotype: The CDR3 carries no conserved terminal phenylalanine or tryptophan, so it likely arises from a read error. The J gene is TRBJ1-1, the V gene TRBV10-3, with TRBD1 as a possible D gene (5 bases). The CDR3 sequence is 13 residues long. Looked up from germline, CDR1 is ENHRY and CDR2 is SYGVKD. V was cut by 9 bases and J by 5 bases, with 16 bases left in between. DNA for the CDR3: TGTGCCATGGAGTGGGGAGAGGGGACTGAAGCTTTCCTT. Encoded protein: CAMEWGEGTEAFL.

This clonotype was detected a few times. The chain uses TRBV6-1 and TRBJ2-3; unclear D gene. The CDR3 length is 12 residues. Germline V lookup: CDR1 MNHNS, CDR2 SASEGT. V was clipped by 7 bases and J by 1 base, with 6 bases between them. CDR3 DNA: TGTGCCAGCATGAAGCGCACAGATACGCAGTATTTT. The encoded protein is CASMKRTDTQYF.

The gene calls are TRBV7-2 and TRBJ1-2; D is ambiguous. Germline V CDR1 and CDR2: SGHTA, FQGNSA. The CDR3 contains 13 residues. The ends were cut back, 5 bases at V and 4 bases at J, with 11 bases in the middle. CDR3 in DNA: TGTGCCAGCAGCGCCGAGGGAAGCTATGGCTACACCTTC. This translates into CASSAEGSYGYTF.

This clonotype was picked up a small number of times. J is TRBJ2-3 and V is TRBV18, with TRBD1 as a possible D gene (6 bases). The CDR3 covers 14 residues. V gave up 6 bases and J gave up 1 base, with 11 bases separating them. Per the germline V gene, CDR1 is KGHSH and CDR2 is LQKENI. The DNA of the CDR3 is TGTGCCAGCTCGCCGGGACACCGCACAGATACGCAGTATTTT. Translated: CASSPGHRTDTQYF.

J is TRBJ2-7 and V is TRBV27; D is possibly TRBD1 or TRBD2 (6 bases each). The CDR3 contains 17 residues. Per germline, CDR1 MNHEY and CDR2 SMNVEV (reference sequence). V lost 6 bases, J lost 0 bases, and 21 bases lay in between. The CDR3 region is CASRQTLEGVRSYEQYF. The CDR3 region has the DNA TGTGCCAGCAGGCAGACCCTGGAGGGGGTCCGCTCCTACGAGCAGTACTTC.

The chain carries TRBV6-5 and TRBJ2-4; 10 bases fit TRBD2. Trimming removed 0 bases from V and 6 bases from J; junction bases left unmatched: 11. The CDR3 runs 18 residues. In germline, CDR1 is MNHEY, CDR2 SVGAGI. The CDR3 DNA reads TGTGCCAGCAGTTACTCGTCTTCTACTAGCGGGATTACAAACATTCAGTACTTC. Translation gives CASSYSSSTSGITNIQYF.

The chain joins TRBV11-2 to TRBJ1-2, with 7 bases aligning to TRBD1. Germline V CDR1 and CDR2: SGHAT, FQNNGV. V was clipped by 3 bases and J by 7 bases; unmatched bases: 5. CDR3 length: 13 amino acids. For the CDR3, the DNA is TGTGCCAGCAGCTTTCCACAGGGGACTGGCTACACCTTC. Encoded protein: CASSFPQGTGYTF.

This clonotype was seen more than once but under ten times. The CDR3 coding sequence is TGCAGCGTTGCGGTGATTCTGGACACTGAAGCTTTCTTT. This encodes CSVAVILDTEAFF. This rearrangement joins TRBV29-1 to TRBJ1-1; D is undetermined. The ends were cut back, 4 bases at V and 3 bases at J, with 12 bases in the middle. The CDR3 sequence is 13 residues long. Germline lookup yields CDR1 SQVTM and CDR2 ANQGSEA.

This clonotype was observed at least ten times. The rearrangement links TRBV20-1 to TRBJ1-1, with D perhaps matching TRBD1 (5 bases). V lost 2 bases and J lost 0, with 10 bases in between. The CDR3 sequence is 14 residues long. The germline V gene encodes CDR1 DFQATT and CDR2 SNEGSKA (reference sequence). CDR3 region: CSARRGALNTEAFF. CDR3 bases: TGCAGTGCTAGAAGAGGGGCACTGAACACTGAAGCTTTCTTT.

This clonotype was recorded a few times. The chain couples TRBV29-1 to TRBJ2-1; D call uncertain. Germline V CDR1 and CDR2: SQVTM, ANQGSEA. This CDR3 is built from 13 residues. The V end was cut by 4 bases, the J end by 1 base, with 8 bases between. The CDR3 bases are TGCAGCGTTGTTTCGCGATCCTACAATGAGCAGTTCTTC. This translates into CSVVSRSYNEQFF.

Here the CDR3 reads CSARSTIRTGGRTEAFF. Written as DNA, the CDR3 is TGCAGTGCTAGATCGACTATTCGGACAGGGGGCAGGACTGAAGCTTTCTTT. The gene calls are TRBV20-1 and TRBJ1-1, with TRBD1 matching over 11 bases. This CDR3 region has 17 residues. Germline V gives CDR1 DFQATT, CDR2 SNEGSKA (reference sequence). V was clipped by 2 bases and J by 5 bases; unmatched bases: 13.

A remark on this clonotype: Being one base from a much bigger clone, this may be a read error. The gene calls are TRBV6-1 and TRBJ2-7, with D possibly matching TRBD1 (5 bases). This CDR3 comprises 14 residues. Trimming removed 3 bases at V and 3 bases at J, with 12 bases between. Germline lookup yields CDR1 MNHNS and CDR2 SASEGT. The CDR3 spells CASSETRQIYEQYF. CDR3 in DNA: TGTGCCAGCAGTGAGACGAGACAGATCTACGAGCAGTACTTC.